The sequence of this T cell receptor (beta chain) was determined in a study of cytomegalovirus exposure and HLA in healthy donors. Use of 60 Vbeta and 13 Jbeta primers characterized the PCR. Some clones are missing from TCRdb's copy, which holds only in-frame ones; the method was immunoSEQ multiplex PCR. The sample records about 140,000 clones, about 80% being singletons. The CDR3 is made up of 13 amino acids. Trimming took 3 bases from V and 4 from J, leaving 9 bases between them. The V gene's germline CDR1 is SGHTA and CDR2 FQGNSA. The chain recombines TRBV7-2 with TRBJ1-2; D perhaps matches TRBD1 (5 bases). This receptor was taken from a male donor in good health and CMV-seronegative. Input material: PBMCs. The CDR3 nucleotides read TGTGCCAGCAGCTTGGGGGGAGCCTATGGCTACACCTTC. Translated: CASSLGGAYGYTF.